The 4 T cell receptor beta chains in this list originate from one sample, sequenced in a study of cytomegalovirus exposure and HLA in healthy donors. The primer mix had 60 Vbeta and 13 Jbeta primers. The protocol was immunoSEQ multiplex PCR, while the TCRdb copy is restricted to in-frame clones and leaves out a portion. The repertoire table contains 95,000 to 110,000 clones. Sequenced: PBMCs. These receptors all come from a middle-aged man in good health and CMV-seronegative.

The chain employs TRBV14 and TRBJ2-1; 14 nucleotides match TRBD2. Germline CDR1 SGHDN, CDR2 FVKESK. The CDR3 spans 16 residues. Germline trimming cut 2 bases from V and 10 bases from J; bases unmatched to any gene: 7. CDR3 bases: TGTGCCAGCAGCCAATTCCGGGGACTAGCGGGAGACGAGCAGTTCTTC. Protein sequence: CASSQFRGLAGDEQFF.

The chain combines TRBV29-1 with TRBJ1-1; 9 bases align to TRBD1. The germline V gene encodes CDR1 SQVTM and CDR2 ANQGSEA. CDR3 size: 13 residues. The V segment lost 7 bases and the J segment 6 bases; nucleotides outside the gene matches: 9. The CDR3 region has the DNA TGCAGCGCCGGAGGGACAGGGATCGCTGAAGCTTTCTTT. It encodes CSAGGTGIAEAFF.

The chain is built from TRBV28 and TRBJ2-3; D may be TRBD2 (6 bases). Germline assignment: CDR1 MDHEN and CDR2 SYDVKM. V was pared by 5 bases and J by 3 bases, with 9 bases between. The CDR3 is 13 residues long. The CDR3 nucleotides are TGTGCCAGCAGTCGGGACTTAACAGATACGCAGTATTTT. Encoded protein: CASSRDLTDTQYF.

The chain is built from TRBV5-6 and TRBJ2-7; 7 nucleotides match TRBD2. The CDR3 is 13 residues long. Germline CDR1 and CDR2: SGHDT and YYEEEE. V lost 1 base, J lost 7 bases, and 5 bases stayed unmatched. CDR3 nucleotides: TGTGCCAGCAGCTTGTATTGGGGAGGGGAGCAGTACTTC. Its translation is CASSLYWGGEQYF.